Presented here are 25 T cell receptor beta chains from one specimen sequenced in a study of CD8+ T cells in alopecia areata (dated by TCRdb to 2016 to 2019). Library generation was performed with the immunoSEQ multiplex PCR assay. RNA was extracted from all samples and reverse transcribed into cDNA as template for TCR sequencing. As stored in TCRdb, this immuneACCESS dataset retains in-frame rearrangements with V and J assigned. A fraction of the clones does not appear; measured against another copy, unresolved V genes explain less than half of the discrepancy, and the remainder lacks a known reason. This sample holds roughly 280,000 clones; roughly 63% were observed only once. The ten largest account for 0.75% to 0.95% of the sample. Sample treatment or condition, as interpreted from the label and publication: oral pan-JAK inhibitor, 5-10 mg twice daily. This material consisted of CD4+ T cells sorted from blood, taken around week 54, from a patient treated with tofacitinib. The receptors shown here come from a human donor with alopecia areata.

In its sample, this clone was seen a few times. The rearrangement joins TRBV6-1 to TRBJ2-3; possibly TRBD2 for D (6 bases). V dropped 1 base and J dropped 0 bases, with 17 bases sitting between them. The CDR3 totals 18 residues. Germline V CDR1 and CDR2: MNHNS, SASEGT. The CDR3 spells CASSEVGTFSTSTDTQYF. In DNA, the CDR3 is TGTGCCAGCAGTGAAGTGGGGACTTTTTCTACTAGCACAGATACGCAGTATTTT.

CDR3 in amino acids: CAWSVNSLSNQPQHF. The CDR3 nucleotides read TGTGCCTGGAGTGTTAACAGTCTTAGCAATCAGCCCCAGCATTTT. V usage is TRBV30 and J usage is TRBJ1-5, with no clear D. The CDR3 is 15 amino acids. The ends were cut back, 0 bases at V and 0 bases at J, with 9 bases in the middle. CDR1 is GTSNPN, CDR2 SVGIG, per germline (reference sequence). Full variable domain (rest looked up from reference TRBV30 and TRBJ1-5): SQTIHQWPATLVQPVGSPLSLECTVEGTSNPNLYWYRQAAGRGLQLLFYSVGIGQISSEVPQNLSASRPQDRQFILSSKKLLLSDSGFYLCAWSVNSLSNQPQHFGDGTRLSIL.

In its sample, this clone was seen once. The chain uses TRBV30 and TRBJ1-6; 8 bases fit TRBD1. The CDR3 loop spans 15 amino acids. Trimming at V came to 2 bases and at J to 8 bases, leaving 8 bases not matched to a gene. The germline V gene encodes CDR1 GTSNPN and CDR2 SVGIG (reference sequence). CDR3 nucleotide sequence: TGTGCCTGGAGTACAAGGGACAGGAGATATTCACCCCTCCACTTT. It yields the protein CAWSTRDRRYSPLHF.

The chain joins TRBV2 to TRBJ2-4; no reliable D call. There are 13 residues in the CDR3. The V end lost 6 bases, the J end lost 1 base, and 7 bases lay between the germline ends. Germline V CDR1 and CDR2: SNHLY, FYNNEI. CDR3 coding DNA: TGTGCCAGCAGCGACCGGGCCAAAAACATTCAGTACTTC. This gives the protein CASSDRAKNIQYF.

J is TRBJ2-7 and V is TRBV5-4, with D possibly being TRBD1 or TRBD2 (6 bases each). In germline, CDR1 is SGHNT, CDR2 YYREEE (reference sequence). The CDR3 spans 16 residues. V dropped 1 base and J dropped 2 bases, with 16 bases sitting between them. CDR3 bases: TGTGCCAGCAGCTTGTATACGGGGGCTCGGACCTACGAGCAGTACTTC. This codes for CASSLYTGARTYEQYF.

As regards this clone: Different DNA sequences within this sample yield the same CDR3. V and J are TRBV18 and TRBJ1-1; D may be TRBD1 (5 bases). This CDR3 comprises 13 residues. Germline values: CDR1 KGHSH, CDR2 LQKENI. V was shortened by 6 bases and J by 1 base, with 9 bases between the two germline ends. The CDR3 DNA reads TGTGCCAGCTCTCCGGGGCCGAACACTGAAGCTTTCTTT. Translated: CASSPGPNTEAFF.

This rearrangement joins TRBV30 to TRBJ2-3; D remains ambiguous. There are 11 residues in the CDR3. From germline, CDR1 is GTSNPN and CDR2 SVGIG (reference sequence). Trimming removed 2 bases at V and 4 bases at J, with 4 bases between. CDR3 amino acids: CAWSSPDTQYF. CDR3 coding DNA: TGTGCCTGGAGTTCGCCAGATACGCAGTATTTT. Full variable domain (rest looked up from reference TRBV30 and TRBJ2-3): SQTIHQWPATLVQPVGSPLSLECTVEGTSNPNLYWYRQAAGRGLQLLFYSVGIGQISSEVPQNLSASRPQDRQFILSSKKLLLSDSGFYLCAWSSPDTQYFGPGTRLTVL.

Of note for this clone: The same CDR3 is also encoded by other DNA sequences in this sample. V usage is TRBV29-1 and J usage is TRBJ2-7; 8 bases match TRBD1. The CDR3 sequence is 13 residues long. V dropped 4 bases and J dropped 0; count of bases not matched to a gene: 2. Germline values: CDR1 SQVTM, CDR2 ANQGSEA. The CDR3 region has the DNA TGCAGCGTTGCAGGGGGCTTCTCCTACGAGCAGTACTTC. It yields the protein CSVAGGFSYEQYF.

This clone was found a few times. The genes are TRBV30 and TRBJ1-5; possible D gene TRBD1, 6 bases. V lost 0 bases to trimming and J lost 6 bases, with 18 bases between them. In germline, CDR1 is GTSNPN, CDR2 SVGIG (reference sequence). This CDR3 is built from 16 residues. The CDR3 coding sequence is TGTGCCTGGAGTGTATGGCGCCCGGAGGGGGGTCAGCCCCAGCATTTT. Translating gives CAWSVWRPEGGQPQHF.

This chain links TRBV30 with TRBJ2-3, with D hard to call. This CDR3 region has 16 residues. Looked up from germline, CDR1 is GTSNPN and CDR2 is SVGIG (reference sequence). V lost 0 bases and J lost 5, with 18 bases in between. CDR3 bases: TGTGCCTGGAGTGTACCCCATGTGACTTTTGGAGATACGCAGTATTTT. This codes for CAWSVPHVTFGDTQYF.

V usage is TRBV10-3 and J usage is TRBJ1-3; 7 bases align to TRBD1. V lost 3 bases and J lost 0; bases outside the gene matches: 5. Germline loops: CDR1 ENHRY, CDR2 SYGVKD. The CDR3 consists of 16 residues. In nucleotides, the CDR3 is TGTGCCATCAGTGATGACCGGGACAGCTCTGGAAACACCATATATTTT. It encodes CAISDDRDSSGNTIYF.

The chain couples TRBV5-6 to TRBJ2-1; D is undetermined. V dropped 4 bases and J dropped 10 bases, with 9 bases sitting between them. This CDR3 region has 11 residues. CDR1 is SGHDT, CDR2 YYEEEE, per germline. The DNA for the CDR3 is TGTGCCAGCAGCCAGGCGGTAGAGCAGTTCTTC. This gives the protein CASSQAVEQFF.

This clone was picked up a small number of times. The rearrangement joins TRBV9 to TRBJ1-6; tentative D call: TRBD1 (6 bases). There are 14 residues in the CDR3. Germline V lookup: CDR1 SGDLS, CDR2 YYNGEE. Deletions cut 4 bases from V and 6 bases from J, with 11 bases between. The CDR3 loop reads CASSRQVINSPLHF. CDR3 in DNA: TGTGCCAGCAGCCGACAGGTGATTAATTCACCCCTCCACTTT.

This clone was detected only once. V is TRBV7-2 and J is TRBJ2-7; D might be TRBD1 (6 bases). The CDR3 spans 14 residues. Looked up from germline, CDR1 is SGHTA and CDR2 is FQGNSA. V was cut by 4 bases and J by 3 bases, with 13 bases left in between. CDR3 in amino acids: CASSYRAGDYEQYF. The CDR3 region has the DNA TGTGCCAGCAGCTACCGCGCAGGGGACTACGAGCAGTACTTC.

The chain has TRBV5-1 and TRBJ2-5; D unresolved. From germline, CDR1 is SGHRS and CDR2 YFSETQ. Trimming took off 4 bases at V and 0 bases at J, with 7 bases between the two ends. The CDR3 is 13 amino acids. CDR3 nucleotide sequence: TGCGCCAGCAGCGTAGGGTACCAAGAGACCCAGTACTTC. Translation: CASSVGYQETQYF.

The J gene is TRBJ2-3, the V gene TRBV5-1; 13 bases line up with TRBD2. The CDR3 has 16 residues. V lost 4 bases to trimming and J lost 2 bases; unmatched junction nucleotides: 4. Germline V gene data show CDR1 as SGHRS and CDR2 as YFSETQ. The CDR3 sequence is CASSTGLAGVTDTQYF. The CDR3 nucleotides read TGCGCCAGCAGCACTGGACTAGCGGGGGTCACAGATACGCAGTATTTT. The full variable domain, rest sourced from reference TRBV5-1 and TRBJ2-3, is KAGVTQTPRYLIKTRGQQVTLSCSPISGHRSVSWYQQTPGQGLQFLFEYFSETQRNKGNFPGRFSGRQFSNSRSEMNVSTLELGDSALYLCASSTGLAGVTDTQYFGPGTRLTVL.

The chain uses TRBV9 and TRBJ2-3; D may be TRBD1 (6 bases). The V and J ends lost 3 bases and 2 bases respectively, with 13 bases between them. The germline V gene encodes CDR1 SGDLS and CDR2 YYNGEE. The CDR3 has 15 amino acids. The CDR3 sequence is CASSDRVSYTDTQYF. The CDR3 coding sequence is TGTGCCAGCAGCGACAGGGTCAGCTACACAGATACGCAGTATTTT.

V and J are TRBV25-1 and TRBJ2-7, with unresolved D. Germline lookup yields CDR1 MGHDK and CDR2 SYGVNS. The CDR3 covers 13 residues. V lost 2 bases to trimming and J lost 2 bases, with 7 bases between them. For the CDR3, the DNA is TGTGCCAGCAGTGAAGAATTGACCTACGAGCAGTACTTC. Amino acids: CASSEELTYEQYF.

V usage is TRBV15 and J usage is TRBJ2-3; D uncertain. Between the trimmed V and J ends, which lost 3 bases and 2 bases, there was a span of 3 bases. Germline loops: CDR1 LNHNV, CDR2 YYDKDF (reference sequence). The CDR3 sequence is 12 residues long. CDR3 coding DNA: TGTGCCACCAGCAGTACCACAGATACGCAGTATTTT. Protein: CATSSTTDTQYF.

This chain connects TRBV7-8 to TRBJ2-5; TRBD1 might be the D (6 bases). Germline lookup yields CDR1 SGHVS and CDR2 FQNEAQ. The CDR3 contains 14 residues. Trimming stripped 6 bases from V and 2 bases from J, with 13 bases between. In DNA form, the CDR3 reads TGTGCCAGCAGTATCAGGGGAAGACAAGAGACCCAGTACTTC. This sequence encodes CASSIRGRQETQYF.

V gene TRBV5-5 combines with J gene TRBJ2-5; 7 bases align to TRBD2. This CDR3 contains 13 residues. Trimming removed 2 bases from V and 5 bases from J; junction bases left unmatched: 3. In germline, CDR1 is SGHKS, CDR2 YYEKEE (reference sequence). The CDR3 loop reads CASSLGLGETQYF. CDR3 bases: TGTGCCAGCAGCTTAGGACTAGGGGAGACCCAGTACTTC. Full variable domain (remainder filled in from reference TRBV5-5 and TRBJ2-5): DAGVTQSPTHLIKTRGQQVTLRCSPISGHKSVSWYQQVLGQGPQFIFQYYEKEERGRGNFPDRFSARQFPNYSSELNVNALLLGDSALYLCASSLGLGETQYFGPGTRLLVL.

V usage is TRBV5-1 and J usage is TRBJ2-5; 7 bases align to TRBD1. V was pared by 5 bases and J by 1 base, with 2 bases of the junction left unmatched. The germline V gene encodes CDR1 SGHRS and CDR2 YFSETQ. The CDR3 is made up of 13 amino acids. CDR3 region: CASRTGIQETQYF. DNA of the CDR3: TGCGCCAGCAGGACAGGGATCCAAGAGACCCAGTACTTC.

This clone was counted a few times. Other DNA sequences in this specimen translate into the identical CDR3. The chain links TRBV11-2 to TRBJ2-2; TRBD2 is a possible D gene (6 bases). V dropped 1 base and J dropped 3 bases, with 9 bases sitting between them. There are 15 residues in the CDR3. CDR1 SGHAT and CDR2 FQNNGV come from the germline V gene. The CDR3 coding sequence is TGTGCCAGCAGCTTAGTCGGAGGGTACACCGGGGAGCTGTTTTTT. Its protein is CASSLVGGYTGELFF.

On this clone: The same CDR3 is also encoded by other DNA sequences in this sample. The chain uses TRBV9 and TRBJ1-2; D perhaps matches TRBD1 (5 bases). This CDR3 contains 14 residues. The V gene lost 0 bases and the J gene lost 2 bases, with 8 bases spanning the gap. Germline CDR1 is SGDLS and CDR2 is YYNGEE. Written as DNA, the CDR3 is TGTGCCAGCAGCGTAGAGCCAGGGAACTATGGCTACACCTTC. This codes for CASSVEPGNYGYTF.

The gene calls are TRBV5-1 and TRBJ2-3; D uncertain. Looked up from germline, CDR1 is SGHRS and CDR2 is YFSETQ. V dropped 2 bases and J dropped 2 bases, with 12 bases sitting between them. The CDR3 consists of 15 residues. The CDR3 here is CASSLQSEITDTQYF. The CDR3 region has the DNA TGCGCCAGCAGCTTACAGAGCGAGATCACAGATACGCAGTATTTT. The full variable domain, completed using reference TRBV5-1 and TRBJ2-3, is KAGVTQTPRYLIKTRGQQVTLSCSPISGHRSVSWYQQTPGQGLQFLFEYFSETQRNKGNFPGRFSGRQFSNSRSEMNVSTLELGDSALYLCASSLQSEITDTQYFGPGTRLTVL.